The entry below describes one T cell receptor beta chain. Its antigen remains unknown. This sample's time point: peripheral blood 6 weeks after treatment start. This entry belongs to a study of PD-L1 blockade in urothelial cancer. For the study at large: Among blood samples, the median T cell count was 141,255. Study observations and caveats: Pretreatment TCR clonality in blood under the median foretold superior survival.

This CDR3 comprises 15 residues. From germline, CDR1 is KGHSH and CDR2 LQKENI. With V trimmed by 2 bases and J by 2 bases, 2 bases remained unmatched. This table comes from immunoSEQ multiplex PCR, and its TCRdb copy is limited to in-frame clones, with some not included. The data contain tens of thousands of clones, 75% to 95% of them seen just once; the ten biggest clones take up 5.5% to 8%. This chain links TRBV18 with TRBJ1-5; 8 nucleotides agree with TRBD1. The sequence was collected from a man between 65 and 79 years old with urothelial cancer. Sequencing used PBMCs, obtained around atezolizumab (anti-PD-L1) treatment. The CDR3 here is CASSPAGGGNQPQHF. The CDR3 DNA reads TGTGCCAGCTCACCAGCAGGGGGCGGCAATCAGCCCCAGCATTTT. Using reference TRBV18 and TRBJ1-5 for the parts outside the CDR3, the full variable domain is NAGVMQNPRHLVRRRGQEARLRCSPMKGHSHVYWYRQLPEEGLKFMVYLQKENIIDESGMPKERFSAEFPKEGPSILRIQQVVRGDSAAYFCASSPAGGGNQPQHFGDGTRLSIL.